Listed here are 22 T cell receptor beta chains from one sample, sequenced in a study of shared clonotypes between healthy human individuals. Libraries were prepared by immunoSEQ multiplex PCR; TCRdb keeps only in-frame clonotypes and omits some of them. The profile covers some 2,500,000 clones, with less than 95% appearing a single time and 0.37% taken by the ten largest. The sample taken for sequencing was naive CD4+ T cells from PBMCs. Subset defined: CD45RA+ positively selected. These receptors all stem from a man aged 18-30 years in good health. Some clones in this sample may be carry-over from other donors' samples.

The genes are TRBV7-2 and TRBJ2-7; 9 bases are a match to TRBD2. The V and J ends lost 4 bases and 2 bases, in that order; junction bases with no gene match: 6. The CDR3 is 15 residues long. Germline V gives CDR1 SGHTA, CDR2 FQGNSA. CDR3 protein: CASSSRTSEAYEQYF. The CDR3 DNA sequence: TGTGCCAGCAGCTCCCGGACTAGCGAAGCCTACGAGCAGTACTTC.

The V gene is TRBV9, the J gene TRBJ1-1, with 7 bases aligning to TRBD1. The germline CDR1 and CDR2 sequences are SGDLS and YYNGEE. After removal of 4 bases from V and 1 base from J, the junction contained 13 bases not matched to a gene. This CDR3 spans 17 amino acids. The DNA for the CDR3 is TGTGCCAGCAGCCCCCAGGCCGGACAGGACGGGAACACTGAAGCTTTCTTT. Residues: CASSPQAGQDGNTEAFF.

CDR3 sequence (DNA): TGTGCCAGCTCACGATCACAGTCCCCTAGCGGGATCCTCTACGAGCAGTACTTC. It yields the protein CASSRSQSPSGILYEQYF. The rearrangement uses TRBV18 and TRBJ2-7, with 9 positions matching TRBD2. The CDR3 loop spans 18 amino acids. Germline assignment: CDR1 KGHSH and CDR2 LQKENI. Trimming removed 4 bases from V and 3 bases from J; junction bases left unmatched: 16.

The chain uses TRBV28 and TRBJ2-3; D call uncertain. V was cut by 2 bases and J by 4 bases, with 13 bases left in between. Germline CDR1 and CDR2: MDHEN and SYDVKM. The CDR3 has 15 amino acids. In nucleotides, the CDR3 is TGTGCCAGCAGTTTACCGGCCGGCAGCTCAGATACGCAGTATTTT. Translation gives CASSLPAGSSDTQYF.

In the case of this clone: The same CDR3 also results from other DNA sequences found in this sample. The V and J genes are TRBV5-1 and TRBJ2-1; tentative D call: TRBD2 (6 bases). Trimming stripped 2 bases from V and 4 bases from J, with 13 bases between. CDR1 is SGHRS and CDR2 is YFSETQ in the germline V gene. The CDR3 sequence is 15 residues long. The CDR3 sequence is CASSLSAGLYNEQFF. In DNA form, the CDR3 reads TGCGCCAGCAGCTTATCAGCGGGCCTTTACAATGAGCAGTTCTTC.

CDR3 in amino acids: CSFMGDLGSEQFF. The CDR3 DNA sequence: TGCAGCTTCATGGGGGACCTGGGAAGTGAGCAGTTCTTC. The chain combines TRBV29-1 with TRBJ2-1, with D perhaps matching TRBD1 or TRBD2 (5 bases each). CDR1 SQVTM and CDR2 ANQGSEA come from the germline V gene. V dropped 8 bases and J dropped 9 bases, with 20 bases sitting between them. The CDR3 runs 13 residues.

J is TRBJ1-2 and V is TRBV4-3; D perhaps matches TRBD1 (5 bases). The CDR3 contains 14 residues. In germline, CDR1 is LGHNA, CDR2 YSLEER. Deletions cut 1 base from V and 4 bases from J, with 10 bases between. The CDR3 loop reads CASSQGGRGYGYTF. The CDR3 coding sequence is TGCGCCAGCAGCCAAGGCGGAAGGGGCTATGGCTACACCTTC.

V and J are TRBV18 and TRBJ1-1; 7 nucleotides match TRBD1. The CDR3 consists of 14 residues. Trimming took 2 bases from V and 6 from J; bases not matched to a gene: 6. CDR1 is KGHSH, CDR2 LQKENI, per germline. The CDR3 DNA follows: TGTGCCAGCTCACCAATCGCTCAGGGGGCTGAAGCTTTCTTT. It is translated as CASSPIAQGAEAFF.

The chain couples TRBV4-2 to TRBJ2-2, with 9 bases matching TRBD2. The junction had 8 bases not matched to a gene; V was cut back by 1 base and J by 5 bases. This CDR3 region has 17 residues. CDR1 is LGHNA, CDR2 YNFKEQ, per germline. The CDR3 here is CASSQAPSGMPTGELFF. The CDR3 DNA follows: TGTGCCAGCAGCCAAGCCCCTAGCGGGATGCCGACCGGGGAGCTGTTTTTT.

This clone is a singleton in its sample. CDR3 in DNA: TGTGCCAGCTCACCGGAGGCCAGCTCTGGAAACACCATATATTTT. Encoded protein: CASSPEASSGNTIYF. J is TRBJ1-3 and V is TRBV18; D is ambiguous. V was clipped by 3 bases and J by 0 bases, with 9 bases between them. CDR1 is KGHSH and CDR2 is LQKENI in the germline V gene. This CDR3 is built from 15 residues. The full variable domain, completed using reference TRBV18 and TRBJ1-3, is NAGVMQNPRHLVRRRGQEARLRCSPMKGHSHVYWYRQLPEEGLKFMVYLQKENIIDESGMPKERFSAEFPKEGPSILRIQQVVRGDSAAYFCASSPEASSGNTIYFGEGSWLTVV.

The V and J genes are TRBV5-5 and TRBJ2-1, with 7 bases matching TRBD2. This CDR3 is 16 amino acids long. Germline CDR1 reads SGHKS; CDR2 reads YYEKEE (reference sequence). V was clipped by 2 bases and J by 8 bases; unmatched bases: 13. CDR3 nucleotides: TGTGCCAGCAGCTTCCTCCAAGGGAGGGCCTCGGATGAGCAGTTCTTC. As protein: CASSFLQGRASDEQFF.

A word on this clone: Additional DNA sequences in this sample encode the identical CDR3. The J gene is TRBJ2-5, the V gene TRBV2; TRBD1 is a possible D gene (6 bases). The V gene lost 1 base and the J gene lost 4 bases, with 7 bases spanning the gap. In germline, CDR1 is SNHLY, CDR2 FYNNEI. This CDR3 is 13 amino acids long. CDR3 in amino acids: CASSEGGGETQYF. CDR3 DNA: TGTGCCAGCAGTGAAGGAGGGGGAGAGACCCAGTACTTC.

Remarks on this clone: Other DNA sequences in this sample translate to the same CDR3. This chain connects TRBV10-1 to TRBJ2-3, with D possibly matching TRBD2 (5 bases). CDR1 WNHNN and CDR2 SYGVQD come from the germline V gene (reference sequence). There are 12 residues in the CDR3. V was clipped by 3 bases and J by 5 bases, with 6 bases between them. The CDR3 reads CASSDRGDTQYF. The CDR3 DNA reads as TGCGCCAGCAGTGACCGGGGAGATACGCAGTATTTT.

The chain couples TRBV29-1 to TRBJ2-2; 13 bases fit TRBD2. CDR3 length: 18 amino acids. In germline, CDR1 is SQVTM, CDR2 ANQGSEA. V lost 7 bases, J lost 6 bases, and 17 bases stayed unmatched. The CDR3 sequence is CSATSWTSGRIDAGELFF. As DNA, the CDR3 is TGCAGCGCAACCTCTTGGACTAGCGGGAGAATCGACGCCGGGGAGCTGTTTTTT.

This chain connects TRBV6-1 to TRBJ2-5; 7 bases match TRBD1. The CDR3 consists of 14 residues. The V and J ends lost 6 bases and 2 bases, in that order; junction bases with no gene match: 6. Per the germline V gene, CDR1 is MNHNS and CDR2 is SASEGT. The CDR3, as DNA: TGTGCCAGCAGGGGAAGGACAGGACAAGAGACCCAGTACTTC. It specifies CASRGRTGQETQYF.

Worth noting for this clone: The sample contains more than one DNA sequence encoding this CDR3. The V gene is TRBV28, the J gene TRBJ2-1; possible D gene TRBD2, 5 bases. The CDR3 length is 14 residues. Trimming took off 5 bases at V and 4 bases at J, with 12 bases between the two ends. The V gene's germline CDR1 is MDHEN and CDR2 SYDVKM. DNA for the CDR3: TGTGCCAGCAGTCCCCTGGGAGCTTACAATGAGCAGTTCTTC. It yields the protein CASSPLGAYNEQFF.

V usage is TRBV7-3 and J usage is TRBJ1-1; 7 positions match TRBD1. Germline V gene lookup returns CDR1 SGHTA and CDR2 FQGTGA. The CDR3 consists of 14 residues. With V trimmed by 6 bases and J by 1 base, 5 bases remained unmatched. The CDR3 DNA sequence: TGTGCCAGCAGGAAGACAGGGTCGAACACTGAAGCTTTCTTT. Protein sequence: CASRKTGSNTEAFF.

About this clone itself: Distinct nucleotide sequences in the sample also encode this CDR3. The rearrangement uses TRBV7-8 and TRBJ2-1; D not resolved. The CDR3 sequence is 11 residues long. Trimming left V 1 base short and J 7 bases short, with 2 bases between. Germline CDR1 reads SGHVS; CDR2 reads FQNEAQ. CDR3 sequence reads: CASSLENEQFF. The CDR3 DNA follows: TGTGCCAGCAGCTTAGAAAATGAGCAGTTCTTC.

The chain recombines TRBV6-1 with TRBJ1-4; D is unresolved. The V end lost 9 bases, the J end lost 10 bases, and 12 bases lay between the germline ends. Germline values: CDR1 MNHNS, CDR2 SASEGT. This CDR3 has 11 residues. The CDR3 loop reads CASISDAKLFF. The CDR3 DNA is TGTGCCAGTATCTCAGACGCAAAACTGTTTTTT.

J is TRBJ1-5 and V is TRBV5-1, with D tentatively TRBD1 (5 bases). Germline CDR1 reads SGHRS; CDR2 reads YFSETQ. With 1 base removed from V and 3 bases from J, the gap between germline ends came to 11 bases. The CDR3 totals 15 residues. The CDR3 coding sequence is TGCGCCAGCAGCTTGTTGGCAGGGAACAATCAGCCCCAGCATTTT. Amino acid sequence: CASSLLAGNNQPQHF.

The chain uses TRBV30 and TRBJ2-5, with D hard to call. TRBJ2-7 matches the DNA end more closely, so the J call is doubtful. Per germline, CDR1 GTSNPN and CDR2 SVGIG (reference sequence). The CDR3 consists of 13 residues. The CDR3 DNA sequence: TGTGCCTGGAGTACGCGCGGAGTAGGCGAGCAGTACTTC. It yields the protein CAWSTRGVGEQYF.

The chain links TRBV7-2 to TRBJ2-7, with 9 bases identical to TRBD2. This CDR3 has 16 residues. V lost 5 bases, J lost 2 bases, and 10 bases stayed unmatched. The V gene's germline CDR1 is SGHTA and CDR2 FQGNSA. The CDR3 DNA reads TGTGCCAGCAGCCCGATTAGCGGGGGAGGACCCTACGAGCAGTACTTC. It translates to CASSPISGGGPYEQYF.